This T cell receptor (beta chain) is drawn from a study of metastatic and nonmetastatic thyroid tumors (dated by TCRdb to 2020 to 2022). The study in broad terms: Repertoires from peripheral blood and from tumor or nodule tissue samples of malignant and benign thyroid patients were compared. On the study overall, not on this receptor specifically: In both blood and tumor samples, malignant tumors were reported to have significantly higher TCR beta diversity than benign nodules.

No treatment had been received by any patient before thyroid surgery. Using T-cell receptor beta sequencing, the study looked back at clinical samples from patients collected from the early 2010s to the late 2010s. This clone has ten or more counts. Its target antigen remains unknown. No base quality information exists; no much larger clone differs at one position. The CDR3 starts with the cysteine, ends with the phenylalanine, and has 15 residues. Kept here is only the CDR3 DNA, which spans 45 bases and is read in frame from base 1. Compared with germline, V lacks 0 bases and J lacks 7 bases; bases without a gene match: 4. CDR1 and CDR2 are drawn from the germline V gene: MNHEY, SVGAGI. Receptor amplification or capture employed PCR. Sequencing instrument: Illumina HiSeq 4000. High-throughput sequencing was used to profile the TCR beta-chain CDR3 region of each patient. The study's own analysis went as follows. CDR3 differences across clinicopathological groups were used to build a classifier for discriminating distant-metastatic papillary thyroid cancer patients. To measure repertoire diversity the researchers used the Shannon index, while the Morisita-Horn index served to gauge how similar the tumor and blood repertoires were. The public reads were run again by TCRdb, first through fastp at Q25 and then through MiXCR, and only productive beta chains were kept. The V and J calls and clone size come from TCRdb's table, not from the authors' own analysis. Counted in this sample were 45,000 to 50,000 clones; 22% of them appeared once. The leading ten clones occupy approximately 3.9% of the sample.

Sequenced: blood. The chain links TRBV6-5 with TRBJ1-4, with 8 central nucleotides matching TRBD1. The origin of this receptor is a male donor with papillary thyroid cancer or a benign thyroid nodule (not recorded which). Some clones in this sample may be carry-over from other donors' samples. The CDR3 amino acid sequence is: CASSYSQGDGEKLFF. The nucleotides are TGTGCCAGCAGTTACTCACAGGGGGATGGTGAAAAACTGTTTTTT.